Listed here is a single T cell receptor beta chain. A multiplex PCR was run with 60 Vbeta primers and 13 Jbeta primers. Only in-frame clones appear in the TCRdb table, and some are missing; sequencing was by immunoSEQ multiplex PCR. The sample lists some 140,000 clones, around four fifths occurring once. The V segment lost 5 bases and the J segment 3 bases; nucleotides outside the gene matches: 2. Germline V lookup: CDR1 SNHLY, CDR2 FYNNEI. CDR3 length equals 14 residues. Though probably carrying unrecorded immune exposures, donors were nominally healthy at sampling. The data belong to a study of cytomegalovirus exposure and HLA in healthy donors. The wider study: Most donors, 70% to 85% of 398 genotyped, fell in the Caucasian-associated ancestry cluster.

The sequenced material came from PBMCs. The chain employs TRBV2 and TRBJ1-4; 8 bases are a match to TRBD1. The origin of this receptor is a woman in her 40s in good health and CMV-seronegative. As DNA, the CDR3 is TGTGCCAGCAGTAAACAGGGGGCTAATGAAAAACTGTTTTTT. Amino acid sequence: CASSKQGANEKLFF.